This T cell receptor beta chain was documented in a study of vaccination and CD4 T cells after COVID-19. The V gene's germline CDR1 is DFQATT and CDR2 SNEGSKA (reference sequence). The length of the CDR3 is 13 residues. Trimming pared 5 bases from V and 2 bases from J, leaving 12 bases between. Treatment given: roughly 11-day PBMC culture with coronavirus spike peptide pools or control peptides (ViraFEST assay). The Oncomine TCR Beta short-read assay sequenced DNA from cultured CD4+ T cells. From the PCR reads, TCRdb called clonotypes with MiXCR, one entry per CDR3 protein. The sample shows 15,000 to 20,000 distinct CDR3 sequences, over 30% of them seen only once. This clonotype was detected only a few times. Its specificity is unknown.

The sample was CD4+ T cells from blood, cultured in vitro. The chain links TRBV20-1 to TRBJ1-2, with D hard to call. The sequence came from a human donor who had recovered from COVID-19. CDR3 DNA sequence: TGCAGTGCTCGAAATACAAAGAACTATGGCTACACCTTC. Protein product: CSARNTKNYGYTF.